The rows below give T cell receptor beta chains drawn from one sample of a study of human T cells and chemical hapten exposure. MiXCR was run by TCRdb on the RACE reads, yielding one entry per CDR3 protein. Of around 31,000 distinct CDR3 sequences listed, 7% to 8.5% are singletons. The sequenced sample consisted of whole blood. The receptors stem from a human donor in good health. Some clones in this sample may be carry-over from other donors' samples. The CDR3 runs from the conserved cysteine through the conserved F or W. D genes are given only for firm matches. Where a row states a size, it is once, few, many or the class of an expanded clone; other rows omit it.

D	J	size	V	CDR3	DNA
NA	TRBJ1-2	few	TRBV20-1	CSANYRERGDGYTF	TGCAGTGCTAATTACAGGGAACGGGGCGATGGCTACACCTTC
TRBD2	TRBJ2-5	many	TRBV28	CASSSPLVAGDQETQYF	TGTGCCAGCAGTTCCCCTCTCGTAGCGGGCGACCAAGAGACCCAGTACTTC
TRBD1	TRBJ1-2	few	TRBV20-1	CSASRGVSGYTF	TGCAGTGCTAGCAGGGGGGTTAGCGGCTACACCTTC
NA	TRBJ1-1	few	TRBV6-6	CASSYTGPEAFF	TGTGCCAGCAGTTACACGGGCCCTGAAGCTTTCTTT
NA	TRBJ1-2	few	TRBV7-2	CASSFTGKDGYTF	TGTGCCAGCAGCTTCACAGGAAAAGATGGCTACACCTTC
NA	TRBJ1-5	many	TRBV6-6	CASRFQGEQPQHF	TGTGCCAGCCGATTTCAGGGAGAGCAGCCCCAGCATTTT
NA	TRBJ1-1	few	TRBV29-1	CSGWGSMNTEAFF	TGCAGCGGTTGGGGGAGCATGAACACTGAAGCTTTCTTT
TRBD1	TRBJ1-1	NA	TRBV18	CASSSTGFQNTEAFF	TGTGCCAGCTCATCGACAGGGTTCCAGAACACTGAAGCTTTCTTT
TRBD2	TRBJ2-3	medium-sized	TRBV29-1	CSVTGTSGGSTDTQYF	TGCAGCGTTACCGGGACTAGCGGGGGTAGCACAGATACGCAGTATTTT
NA	TRBJ2-7	few	TRBV9	CASRGTEGYEQYF	TGTGCCAGCAGAGGAACGGAGGGCTACGAGCAGTACTTC
TRBD1	TRBJ2-6	few	TRBV29-1	CSVPGTESGANVLTF	TGCAGCGTCCCTGGGACAGAGTCTGGGGCCAACGTCCTGACTTTC
NA	TRBJ1-1	few	TRBV29-1	CSVVRRNTEAFF	TGCAGCGTTGTTAGGCGTAACACTGAAGCTTTCTTT
TRBD2	TRBJ2-1	many	TRBV24-1	CATSDGGTYNEQFF	TGTGCCACCAGTGACGGGGGGACCTACAATGAGCAGTTCTTC
NA	TRBJ2-5	many	TRBV28	CASSLFHQETQYF	TGTGCCAGCAGTTTATTTCACCAGGAGACCCAGTACTTC
NA	TRBJ1-4	NA	TRBV7-9	CASSPGEGDEKLFF	TGTGCCAGCAGCCCGGGGGAGGGAGATGAAAAACTGTTTTTT
TRBD1	TRBJ2-5	many	TRBV5-5	CASSLVPTQGAETQYF	TGTGCCAGCAGCTTGGTACCAACACAGGGGGCAGAGACCCAGTACTTC
NA	TRBJ2-7	NA	TRBV10-1	CASSESRREQYF	TGCGCCAGCAGTGAGTCGAGGCGTGAGCAGTACTTC
NA	TRBJ1-6	few	TRBV3-1	CASSHPDSPLHF	TGTGCCAGCAGCCATCCCGATTCACCCCTCCACTTT
NA	TRBJ1-4	few	TRBV28	CASNVGHEEKLFF	TGTGCCAGCAATGTGGGGCATGAGGAAAAACTGTTTTTT
TRBD1	TRBJ2-5	NA	TRBV7-2	CASSFRTGQETQYF	TGTGCCAGCAGCTTTCGGACAGGCCAAGAGACCCAGTACTTC
TRBD1	TRBJ2-3	NA	TRBV28	CASSLIPQGVFTDTQYF	TGTGCCAGCAGTTTAATCCCCCAGGGGGTATTCACAGATACGCAGTATTTT
TRBD1	TRBJ2-2	many	TRBV5-4	CASSLETGQGELFF	TGTGCCAGCAGCTTAGAGACAGGGCAAGGGGAGCTGTTTTTT
TRBD2	TRBJ2-5	few	TRBV27	CASSSPRLAGLQETQYF	TGTGCCAGCAGTTCTCCAAGACTAGCGGGCCTCCAAGAGACCCAGTACTTC
TRBD1	TRBJ1-3	few	TRBV7-2	CASSYGTGGSCGNTIYF	TGTGCCAGCAGCTACGGGACAGGGGGTAGTTGTGGAAACACCATATATTTT
NA	TRBJ1-1	many	TRBV11-2	CASSPTGNTEAFF	TGTGCCAGCAGCCCGACAGGGAACACTGAAGCTTTCTTT
TRBD1	TRBJ2-5	many	TRBV2	CAIGQGARETQYF	TGTGCCATTGGACAGGGGGCGAGGGAGACCCAGTACTTC
TRBD1	TRBJ1-5	NA	TRBV30	CAWSAMGQRGNQPQHF	TGTGCCTGGAGTGCCATGGGACAGAGGGGCAATCAGCCCCAGCATTTT
TRBD2	TRBJ2-3	few	TRBV6-6	CASSTKRGGRTDTQYF	TGTGCCAGCAGTACTAAGCGGGGGGGCCGCACAGATACGCAGTATTTT
NA	TRBJ2-5	few	TRBV15	CATSSYRDGETQYF	TGTGCCACCAGCTCCTACAGGGATGGGGAGACCCAGTACTTC
NA	TRBJ2-1	few	TRBV6-2/TRBV6-3	CAKTQDSWGNEQFF	TGTGCCAAAACCCAGGACAGTTGGGGGAATGAGCAGTTCTTC
NA	TRBJ2-7	many	TRBV20-1	CSALKPSGTHYEQYF	TGCAGTGCTCTGAAACCAAGCGGGACACACTACGAGCAGTACTTC
TRBD2	TRBJ2-3	few	TRBV7-9	CASNRGVAGAHGDTQYF	TGTGCCAGCAACAGAGGGGTAGCGGGGGCCCACGGAGATACGCAGTATTTT
TRBD2	TRBJ2-1	NA	TRBV6-1	CASRPQLLADNEQFF	TGTGCCAGCAGGCCCCAATTGCTAGCGGACAATGAGCAGTTCTTC